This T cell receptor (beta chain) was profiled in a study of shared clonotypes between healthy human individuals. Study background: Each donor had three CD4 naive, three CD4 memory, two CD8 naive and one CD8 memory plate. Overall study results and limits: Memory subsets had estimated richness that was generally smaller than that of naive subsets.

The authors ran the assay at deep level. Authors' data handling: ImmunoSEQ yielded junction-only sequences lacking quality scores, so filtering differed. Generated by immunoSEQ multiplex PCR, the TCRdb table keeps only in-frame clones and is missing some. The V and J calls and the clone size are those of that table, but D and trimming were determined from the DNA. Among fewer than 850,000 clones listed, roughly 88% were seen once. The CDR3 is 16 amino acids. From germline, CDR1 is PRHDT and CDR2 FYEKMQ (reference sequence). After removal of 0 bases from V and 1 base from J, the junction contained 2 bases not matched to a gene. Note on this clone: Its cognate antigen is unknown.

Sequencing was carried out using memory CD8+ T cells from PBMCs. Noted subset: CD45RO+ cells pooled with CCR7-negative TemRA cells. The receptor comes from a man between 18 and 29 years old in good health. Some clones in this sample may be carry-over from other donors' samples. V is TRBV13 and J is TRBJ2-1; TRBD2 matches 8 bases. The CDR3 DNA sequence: TGTGCCAGCAGCTTAGGATCGGGAGGGTCCTACAATGAGCAGTTCTTC. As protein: CASSLGSGGSYNEQFF.